The 14 T cell receptor beta chains listed next were all sequenced from one sample in a study of T cell responses to AZD1222 COVID-19 vaccine. The assay was immunoSEQ multiplex PCR, and TCRdb's table has in-frame clones only and misses some. The table records approximately 150,000 clones, approximately 90% of them present only once. Specimen: peripheral blood, collected 28 days after the second AZD1222 dose. The receptors here all came from an adult who received the AZD1222 COVID-19 vaccine.

V gene TRBV9 combines with J gene TRBJ2-7; the D gene could be TRBD1 or TRBD2 (5 bases each). The CDR3 spans 14 residues. V gave up 4 bases and J gave up 7 bases, with 18 bases separating them. The V gene's germline CDR1 is SGDLS and CDR2 YYNGEE. CDR3 amino acids: CASSPVTREGEQYF. The CDR3 nucleotides read TGTGCCAGCAGCCCCGTAACCCGTGAGGGGGAGCAGTACTTC.

The V call is TRBV7-6, the J call TRBJ1-3; perhaps TRBD1 as D (5 bases). Germline V gene lookup returns CDR1 SGHVS and CDR2 FNYEAQ. Trimming took off 10 bases at V and 0 bases at J, with 25 bases between the two ends. The CDR3 sequence is 18 residues long. The CDR3 nucleotides are TGTGCCACTTCGACGCATAGGGGCGAGTACGTCTCTGGAAACACCATATATTTT. The encoded protein is CATSTHRGEYVSGNTIYF.

This chain connects TRBV10-3 to TRBJ1-3; D call uncertain. CDR3 length equals 13 residues. Germline values: CDR1 ENHRY, CDR2 SYGVKD. Between the trimmed V and J ends, which lost 3 bases and 2 bases, there was a span of 5 bases. The CDR3 sequence is CAISEQPGNTIYF. The CDR3 DNA follows: TGTGCCATCAGTGAACAGCCTGGAAACACCATATATTTT.

The rearrangement links TRBV21-1 to TRBJ2-1; the table's D call of TRBD1 was not tested on the DNA. TRBV21-1 is deemed a pseudogene. CDR3 length equals 13 residues. The CDR3 sequence: CARGYTGDNEQFF. The CDR3, as DNA: TGTGCCAGGGGTTATACAGGGGACAATGAGCAGTTCTTC.

This chain connects TRBV6-5 to TRBJ2-7; perhaps TRBD1 as D (6 bases). With 6 bases removed from V and 5 bases from J, the gap between germline ends came to 14 bases. The CDR3 totals 13 residues. Germline V CDR1 and CDR2: MNHEY, SVGAGI. The CDR3 DNA reads TGTGCCAGCAGGCACAGGGTTCCGGACGAGCAGTACTTC. Translation gives CASRHRVPDEQYF.

The J gene is TRBJ1-3, the V gene TRBV29-1; D is uncertain. Germline values: CDR1 SQVTM, CDR2 ANQGSEA. This CDR3 has 13 residues. V was shortened by 4 bases and J by 0 bases, with 7 bases between the two germline ends. CDR3 sequence (DNA): TGCAGCGTTGGGGAAACCTCTGGAAACACCATATATTTT. Translating it yields CSVGETSGNTIYF.

This rearrangement joins TRBV20-1 to TRBJ1-3; 7 positions agree with TRBD1. V trimming: 3 bases; J trimming: 2 bases; junction bases outside the gene matches: 1. CDR3 size: 13 residues. Germline values: CDR1 DFQATT, CDR2 SNEGSKA (reference sequence). CDR3 nucleotides: TGCAGTGCTAGTAGGGGGCCTGGAAACACCATATATTTT. Its protein is CSASRGPGNTIYF.

This rearrangement joins TRBV10-3 to TRBJ1-1; 8 bases are shared with TRBD1. With V trimmed by 6 bases and J by 3 bases, 6 bases remained unmatched. CDR1 is ENHRY and CDR2 is SYGVKD in the germline V gene. The CDR3 sequence is 14 residues long. CDR3 DNA sequence: TGTGCCATCAGCGGACAGGGCACGGACACTGAAGCTTTCTTT. As protein: CAISGQGTDTEAFF.

The chain has TRBV6-4 and TRBJ1-4; 9 nucleotides line up with TRBD1. CDR1 is MRHNA and CDR2 is SNTAGT in the germline V gene. V shed 6 bases and J 0 bases; nucleotides not matched to a gene: 17. The CDR3 runs to 20 residues. This chain's CDR3 is CASRPQATGGKVATNEKLFF. CDR3 DNA sequence: TGTGCCAGCAGACCTCAGGCAACAGGGGGCAAAGTTGCAACTAATGAAAAACTGTTTTTT.

Notes on this clone: The junction departs from germline at one end; a sequencing error may be responsible. V and J are TRBV7-7 and TRBJ2-1; D call uncertain. Per germline, CDR1 SSHAT and CDR2 FNYEAQ (reference sequence). The CDR3 loop spans 14 amino acids. The CDR3 nucleotides read TGTGCTAGCAGCTTAGAGTATTCAAGCAATGAGCAGTTCTTC. Its translation is CASSLEYSSNEQFF.

The V and J genes are TRBV13 and TRBJ1-1, with D uncertain. The germline V and J ends were trimmed by 1 base and 6 bases, with 6 bases remaining between them. Germline V lookup: CDR1 PRHDT, CDR2 FYEKMQ (reference sequence). This CDR3 region has 12 residues. CDR3 region: CASSLVGAEAFF. CDR3 bases: TGTGCCAGCAGCTTAGTGGGCGCTGAAGCTTTCTTT.

The rearrangement joins TRBV7-3 to TRBJ1-1; D ambiguous. Germline V gene lookup returns CDR1 SGHTA and CDR2 FQGTGA. Trimming took 5 bases from V and 1 from J, leaving 8 bases between them. This CDR3 contains 13 residues. The CDR3 nucleotides read TGTGCCAGCAGCACTGACGGGAACACTGAAGCTTTCTTT. Its translation: CASSTDGNTEAFF.

V and J are TRBV7-6 and TRBJ1-1; 10 positions match TRBD1. The CDR3 runs 19 residues. Per germline, CDR1 SGHVS and CDR2 FNYEAQ. Losses at the gene ends were 2 bases for V and 0 bases for J; bases not matched to a gene: 12. The CDR3 protein is CASSLIEFRDRGMNTEAFF. Written as DNA, the CDR3 is TGTGCCAGCAGCTTAATCGAATTCCGGGACAGGGGTATGAACACTGAAGCTTTCTTT.

The chain carries TRBV19 and TRBJ2-1; possibly TRBD2 for D (7 bases). Deletions cut 10 bases from V and 0 bases from J, with 16 bases between. In germline, CDR1 is LNHDA, CDR2 SQIVND (reference sequence). The CDR3 contains 15 residues. As DNA, the CDR3 is TGTGCCACAAATGAGGGGGGGAGCTCCTACAATGAGCAGTTCTTC. This sequence encodes CATNEGGSSYNEQFF.